This T cell receptor beta chain was documented in a study of blood T cell repertoires in COVID-19. Study-level information: The samples span acute and convalescent COVID-19 from the United States, Italy and Spain. Sample material is recorded as cDNA or gDNA derived from T cells, B-cell-depleted T cells, or PBMCs.

Source study methods: Counts of nucleated cells, estimated from reference gene primer amplification, were obtained. Sequencing was performed with immunoSEQ multiplex PCR; in TCRdb, only in-frame clones are kept and a portion is missing. V and J calls and clone size come straight from that table; D and trimming were deduced from the DNA. The data show 150,000 or so clones, 75% to 90% seen once. The clonotype comes from a man in his 60s with acute or convalescent COVID-19. Sequencing was done on a sample of peripheral blood.

CDR3 in amino acids: CASSPRGDTEAFF. The DNA of the CDR3 is TGTGCCAGCTCACCCCGGGGGGACACTGAAGCTTTCTTT. The chain combines TRBV18 with TRBJ1-1, with TRBD1 as a possible D gene (5 bases). V was trimmed by 3 bases and J by 3 bases, leaving 8 bases between them. The germline CDR1 and CDR2 sequences are KGHSH and LQKENI. This CDR3 has 13 residues.